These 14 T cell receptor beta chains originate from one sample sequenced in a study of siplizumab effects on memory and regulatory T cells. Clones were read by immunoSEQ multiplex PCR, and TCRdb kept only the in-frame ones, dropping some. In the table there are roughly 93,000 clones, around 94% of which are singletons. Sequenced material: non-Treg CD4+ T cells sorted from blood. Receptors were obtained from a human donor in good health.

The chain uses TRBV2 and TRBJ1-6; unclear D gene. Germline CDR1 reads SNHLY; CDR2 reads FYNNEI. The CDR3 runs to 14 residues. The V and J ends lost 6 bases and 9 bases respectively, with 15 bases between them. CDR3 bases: TGTGCCAGCAGCCCCGAAAACCGAAGTTCACCCCTCCACTTT. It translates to CASSPENRSSPLHF. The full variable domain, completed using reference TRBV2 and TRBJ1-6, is EPEVTQTPSHQVTQMGQEVILRCVPISNHLYFYWYRQILGQKVEFLVSFYNNEISEKSEIFDDQFSVERPDGSNFTLKIRSTKLEDSAMYFCASSPENRSSPLHFGNGTRLTVT.

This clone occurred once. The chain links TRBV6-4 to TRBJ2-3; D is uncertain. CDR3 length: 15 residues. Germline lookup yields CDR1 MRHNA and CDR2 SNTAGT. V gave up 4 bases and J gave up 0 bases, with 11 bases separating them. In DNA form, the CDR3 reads TGTGCCAGCAGTGTAGGCGGTTCTAGCACAGATACGCAGTATTTT. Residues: CASSVGGSSTDTQYF.

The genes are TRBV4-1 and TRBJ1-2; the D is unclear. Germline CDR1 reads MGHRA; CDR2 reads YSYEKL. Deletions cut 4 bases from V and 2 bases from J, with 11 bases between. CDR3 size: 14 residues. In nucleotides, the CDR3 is TGCGCCAGCAGCCTAAGGACGGAGAACTATGGCTACACCTTC. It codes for CASSLRTENYGYTF.

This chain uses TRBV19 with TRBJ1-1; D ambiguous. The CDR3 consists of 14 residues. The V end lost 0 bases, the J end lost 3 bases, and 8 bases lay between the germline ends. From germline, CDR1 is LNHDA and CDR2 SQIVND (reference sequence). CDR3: CASSIEADHTEAFF. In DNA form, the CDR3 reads TGTGCCAGTAGTATAGAGGCCGACCACACTGAAGCTTTCTTT. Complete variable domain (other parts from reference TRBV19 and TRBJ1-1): DGGITQSPKYLFRKEGQNVTLSCEQNLNHDAMYWYRQDPGQGLRLIYYSQIVNDFQKGDIAEGYSVSREKKESFPLTVTSAQKNPTAFYLCASSIEADHTEAFFGQGTRLTVV.

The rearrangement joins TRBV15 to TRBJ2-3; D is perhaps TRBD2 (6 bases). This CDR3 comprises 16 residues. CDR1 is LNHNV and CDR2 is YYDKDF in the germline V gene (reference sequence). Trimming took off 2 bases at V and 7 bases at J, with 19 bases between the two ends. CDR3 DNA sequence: TGTGCCACCAGCAGATCCGGGAGTTTAGGCGTGAATACGCAGTATTTT. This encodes CATSRSGSLGVNTQYF.

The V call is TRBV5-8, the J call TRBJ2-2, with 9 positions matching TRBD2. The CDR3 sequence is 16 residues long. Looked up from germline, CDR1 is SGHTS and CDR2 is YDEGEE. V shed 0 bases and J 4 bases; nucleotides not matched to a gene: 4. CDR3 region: CASSLVSSGITGELFF. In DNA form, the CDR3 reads TGTGCCAGCAGCTTGGTGTCTAGCGGGATCACCGGGGAGCTGTTTTTT.

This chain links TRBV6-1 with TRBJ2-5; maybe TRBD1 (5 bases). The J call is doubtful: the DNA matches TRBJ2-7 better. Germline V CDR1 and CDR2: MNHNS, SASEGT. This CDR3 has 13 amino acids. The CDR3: CASTQGGFAEQYF. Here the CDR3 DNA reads TGTGCCAGCACCCAGGGTGGGTTTGCCGAGCAGTACTTC.

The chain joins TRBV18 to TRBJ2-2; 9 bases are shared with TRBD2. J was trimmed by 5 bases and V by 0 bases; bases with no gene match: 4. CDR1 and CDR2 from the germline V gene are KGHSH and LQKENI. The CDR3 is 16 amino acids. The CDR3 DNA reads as TGTGCCAGCTCACCACCGTCCAGCGGGAGGACCGGGGAGCTGTTTTTT. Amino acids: CASSPPSSGRTGELFF.

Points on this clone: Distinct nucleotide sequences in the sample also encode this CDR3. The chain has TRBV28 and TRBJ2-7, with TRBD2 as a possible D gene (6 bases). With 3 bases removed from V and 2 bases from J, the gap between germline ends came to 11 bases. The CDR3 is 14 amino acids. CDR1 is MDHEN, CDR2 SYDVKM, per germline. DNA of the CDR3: TGTGCCAGCAGTTTTTCGGGAGTAACCTACGAGCAGTACTTC. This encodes CASSFSGVTYEQYF. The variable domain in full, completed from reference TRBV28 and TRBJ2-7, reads DVKVTQSSRYLVKRTGEKVFLECVQDMDHENMFWYRQDPGLGLRLIYFSYDVKMKEKGDIPEGYSVSREKKERFSLILESASTNQTSMYLCASSFSGVTYEQYFGPGTRLTVT.

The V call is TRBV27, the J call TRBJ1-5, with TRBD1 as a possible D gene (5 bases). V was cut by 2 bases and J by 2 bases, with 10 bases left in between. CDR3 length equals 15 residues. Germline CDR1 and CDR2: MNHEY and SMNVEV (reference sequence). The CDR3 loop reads CASSLRGDGNQPQHF. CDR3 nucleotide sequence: TGTGCCAGCAGTTTACGGGGGGATGGCAATCAGCCCCAGCATTTT.

DNA of the CDR3: TGTGCTAGTGGTTTGTCCGGGAGCCCTTACGAGCAGTACTTC. Protein sequence: CASGLSGSPYEQYF. The chain joins TRBV12-5 to TRBJ2-7; D perhaps matches TRBD2 (6 bases). In germline, CDR1 is LGHNT, CDR2 FRNRAP. V was clipped by 2 bases and J by 4 bases, with 12 bases between them. This CDR3 comprises 14 residues.

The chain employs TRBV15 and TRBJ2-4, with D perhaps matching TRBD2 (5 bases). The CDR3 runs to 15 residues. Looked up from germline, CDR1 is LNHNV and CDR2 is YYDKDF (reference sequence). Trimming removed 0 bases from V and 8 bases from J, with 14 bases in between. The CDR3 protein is CATSRDGRAGDIQYF. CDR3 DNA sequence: TGTGCCACCAGCAGAGATGGGCGGGCCGGGGACATTCAGTACTTC.

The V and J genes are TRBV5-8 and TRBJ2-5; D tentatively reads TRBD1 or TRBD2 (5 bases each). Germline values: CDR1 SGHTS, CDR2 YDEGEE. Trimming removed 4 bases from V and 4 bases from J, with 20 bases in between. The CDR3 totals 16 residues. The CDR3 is CASSLWDLRPGETQYF. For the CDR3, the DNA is TGTGCCAGCAGCCTCTGGGACCTCCGCCCAGGAGAGACCCAGTACTTC.

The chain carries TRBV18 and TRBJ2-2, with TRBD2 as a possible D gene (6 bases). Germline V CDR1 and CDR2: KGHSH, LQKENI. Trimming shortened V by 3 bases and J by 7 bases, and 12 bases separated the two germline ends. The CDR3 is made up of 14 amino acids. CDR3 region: CASSPKGGNGELFF. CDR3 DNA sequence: TGTGCCAGCTCACCCAAGGGAGGTAACGGGGAGCTGTTTTTT.